A single T cell receptor beta chain is shown here with its context. Its matching antigen is unknown. This CDR3 spans 12 amino acids. Per germline, CDR1 MNHEY and CDR2 SVGAGI. Trimming shortened V by 7 bases and J by 7 bases, and 13 bases separated the two germline ends. This PCR relied on a set of 60 Vbeta primers and 13 Jbeta primers. Clones were sequenced by immunoSEQ multiplex PCR, and TCRdb holds only the in-frame ones, with some missing. The sample has roughly 66,000 clones, roughly 72% seen once. The data are from a study of cytomegalovirus exposure and HLA in healthy donors. Study findings and constraints: DRB1 showed the most TCR associations and HLA-C the fewest in a later analysis, as rates varied by HLA locus. Later analysis identified several of the most significant clusters that appeared linked to common viral pathogens.

What was sequenced was PBMCs. The V call is TRBV6-5, the J call TRBJ1-1; possibly TRBD1 for D (5 bases). The receptor was isolated from a man aged 50-59 years in good health and CMV-seronegative. CDR3 loop: CASTRTGGEAFF. The CDR3 DNA sequence: TGTGCCAGCACCCGGACGGGGGGTGAAGCTTTCTTT.